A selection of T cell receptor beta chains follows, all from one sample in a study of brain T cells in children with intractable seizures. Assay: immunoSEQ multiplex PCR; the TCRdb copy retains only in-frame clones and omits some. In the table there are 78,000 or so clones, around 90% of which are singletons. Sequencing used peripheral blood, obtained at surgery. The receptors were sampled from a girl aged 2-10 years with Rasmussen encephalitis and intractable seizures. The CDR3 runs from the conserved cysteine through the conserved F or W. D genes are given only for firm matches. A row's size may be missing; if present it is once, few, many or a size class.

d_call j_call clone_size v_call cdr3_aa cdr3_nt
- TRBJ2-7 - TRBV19 CASANRARDYEQYF TGTGCCAGTGCGAACCGGGCTCGGGACTACGAGCAGTACTTC
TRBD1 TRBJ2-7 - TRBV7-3 CASSLPSTGFFEQYF TGTGCCAGCAGCCTGCCGTCGACAGGGTTTTTCGAGCAGTACTTC
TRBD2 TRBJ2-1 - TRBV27 CASSFLTSGGGNEQFF TGTGCCAGCAGTTTCTTGACTAGCGGGGGGGGTAATGAGCAGTTCTTC
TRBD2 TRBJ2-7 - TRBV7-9 CASSLVAGTSYRRHYEQYF TGTGCCAGCAGCTTAGTCGCCGGGACTAGCTACCGACGACACTACGAGCAGTACTTC
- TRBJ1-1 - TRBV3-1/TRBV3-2 CASSQGRAEAFF TGTGCCAGCAGCCAAGGGAGGGCTGAAGCTTTCTTT
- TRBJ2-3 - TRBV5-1 CASRTGSGPDTQYF TGCGCCAGCAGAACCGGTTCTGGCCCAGATACGCAGTATTTT
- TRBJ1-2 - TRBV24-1 CATSEASYGYTF TGTGCCACCAGTGAAGCCTCCTATGGCTACACCTTC
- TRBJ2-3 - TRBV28 CASSSQTRADTQYF TGTGCCAGCAGCTCTCAGACTAGAGCAGATACGCAGTATTTT
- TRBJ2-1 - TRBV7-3 CASSLKRAAEQFF TGTGCCAGCAGCTTAAAGCGGGCTGCGGAGCAGTTCTTC
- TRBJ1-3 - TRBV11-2 CASSGGSGNTIYF TGTGCCAGCAGCGGAGGCTCTGGAAACACCATATATTTT
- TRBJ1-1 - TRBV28 CASSSVLVIPFNTEAFF TGTGCCAGCAGTTCGGTTTTGGTGATCCCCTTTAACACTGAAGCTTTCTTT
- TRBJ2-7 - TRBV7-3 CASSWTSSYEQYF TGTGCCAGCAGCTGGACGAGCTCCTACGAGCAGTACTTC
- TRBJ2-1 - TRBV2 CASSPRTGVEQFF TGTGCCAGCAGCCCGAGGACGGGGGTCGAGCAGTTCTTC
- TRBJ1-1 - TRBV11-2 CASSGHPEAFF TGTGCCAGCAGCGGACATCCTGAAGCTTTCTTT
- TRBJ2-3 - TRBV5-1 CASRQTSGSTDTQYF TGCGCCAGCAGACAGACCTCCGGGAGCACAGATACGCAGTATTTT
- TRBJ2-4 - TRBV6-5 CASSQGLGNIQYF TGTGCCAGCAGCCAGGGGCTGGGGAACATTCAGTACTTC
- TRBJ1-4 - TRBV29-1 CSVGRGGEKLFF TGCAGCGTTGGCAGGGGAGGGGAAAAACTGTTTTTT
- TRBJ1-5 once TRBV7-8 CASSLGHRAPNQPQHF TGTGCCAGCAGCTTAGGCCACCGGGCCCCCAATCAGCCCCAGCATTTT
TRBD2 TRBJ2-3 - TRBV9 CASSALAGADTDTQYF TGTGCCAGCAGCGCCCTAGCGGGGGCCGACACAGATACGCAGTATTTT
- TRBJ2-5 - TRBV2 CASSEYRGSQETQYF TGTGCCAGCAGTGAATATCGCGGTTCCCAAGAGACCCAGTACTTC
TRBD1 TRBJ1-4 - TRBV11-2 CASSLTDRATNEKLFF TGTGCCAGCAGCTTAACGGACAGGGCAACAAATGAAAAACTGTTTTTT
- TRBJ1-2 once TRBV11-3 CASSFGRENYGYTF TGTGCCAGCAGCTTCGGACGGGAAAACTATGGCTACACCTTC
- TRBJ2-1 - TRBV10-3 CAISEGSTGLHEQFF TGTGCCATCAGTGAGGGGAGTACCGGGCTCCATGAGCAGTTCTTC
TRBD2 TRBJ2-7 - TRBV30 CAWTNRAGGSYEQYF TGTGCCTGGACAAACCGGGCGGGAGGATCCTACGAGCAGTACTTC
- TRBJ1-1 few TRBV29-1 CSVEITEAFF TGCAGCGTTGAAATCACTGAAGCTTTCTTT
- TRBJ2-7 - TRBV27 CASSLVRGYEQYF TGTGCCAGCAGTCTAGTGAGGGGCTACGAGCAGTACTTC
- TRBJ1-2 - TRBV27 CASSLGTNYGYTF TGTGCCAGCAGTTTAGGGACAAACTATGGCTACACCTTC
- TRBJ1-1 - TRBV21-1 CASPQKGSMNTEAFF TGTGCCAGCCCCCAAAAGGGGAGCATGAACACTGAAGCTTTCTTT
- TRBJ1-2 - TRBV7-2 CASSRRGGGYTF TGTGCCAGCAGCCGACGAGGGGGTGGCTACACCTTC
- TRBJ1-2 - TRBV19 CASSMGAGYTF TGTGCCAGTAGTATGGGAGCTGGCTACACCTTC
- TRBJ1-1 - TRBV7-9 CASSFTVNTEAFF TGTGCCAGCAGCTTCACAGTGAACACTGAAGCTTTCTTT
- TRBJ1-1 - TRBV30 CAWSVLEGSEAFF TGTGCCTGGAGTGTACTAGAGGGCTCTGAAGCTTTCTTT
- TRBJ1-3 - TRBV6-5 CASSDSGRAPIYF TGTGCCAGCAGTGACTCAGGGCGAGCGCCCATATATTTT
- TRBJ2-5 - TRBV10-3 CAINQDPQETQYF TGTGCCATCAACCAGGACCCGCAAGAGACCCAGTACTTC
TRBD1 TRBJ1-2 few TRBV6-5 CASRSDRGYGYTF TGTGCCAGCAGATCCGACAGGGGATATGGCTACACCTTC
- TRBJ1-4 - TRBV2 CASRGDKDPTHNEKLFF TGTGCCAGCAGGGGGGACAAGGACCCGACCCATAATGAAAAACTGTTTTTT